Below are 29 T cell receptor beta chains sequenced from a single sample in a study of cytomegalovirus exposure and HLA in healthy donors. The table came from immunoSEQ multiplex PCR; TCRdb's copy has only in-frame clones and leaves some out. The sample lists approximately 200,000 clones, 80% to 85% occurring once. The material sequenced was PBMCs. The receptors were gathered from a woman in her thirties in good health and CMV-seronegative.

The chain has TRBV4-2 and TRBJ1-5; 11 positions agree with TRBD1. The length of the CDR3 is 17 residues. Germline-derived CDR1 and CDR2 are LGHNA and YNFKEQ. The V segment lost 2 bases and the J segment 2 bases; nucleotides outside the gene matches: 5. The CDR3 DNA is TGTGCCAGCAGCCAACCCTCGGGACAGGGGGGCAATCAGCCCCAGCATTTT. Translated, it gives CASSQPSGQGGNQPQHF.

The V call is TRBV6-5, the J call TRBJ2-1, with D perhaps matching TRBD1 (6 bases). The CDR3 extends over 15 amino acids. V was trimmed by 5 bases and J by 2 bases, leaving 13 bases between them. Germline V gene sequence: CDR1 MNHEY, CDR2 SVGAGI. The CDR3 sequence: CASSPNRAPYNEQFF. The DNA for the CDR3 is TGTGCCAGCAGTCCTAACAGGGCCCCCTACAATGAGCAGTTCTTC.

The V gene is TRBV18, the J gene TRBJ2-7; TRBD2 is a possible D gene (6 bases). The CDR3 is made up of 14 amino acids. The V and J ends lost 3 bases and 2 bases respectively, with 11 bases between them. CDR1 is KGHSH and CDR2 is LQKENI in the germline V gene. The CDR3 sequence: CASSPSREAYEQYF. The CDR3 nucleotides read TGTGCCAGCTCACCCTCTAGGGAGGCCTACGAGCAGTACTTC.

The CDR3 loop is CASSLDQGTGAREQYF. CDR3 coding DNA: TGTGCCAGCAGCTTAGATCAAGGGACAGGGGCGAGGGAGCAGTACTTC. The chain has TRBV11-1 and TRBJ2-7, with 10 bases fitting TRBD1. The CDR3 sequence is 16 residues long. V lost 1 base, J lost 7 bases, and 10 bases stayed unmatched. Germline CDR1 SGHAT, CDR2 FQDESV (reference sequence).

The chain recombines TRBV5-4 with TRBJ2-1, with D possibly TRBD1 on 6 matching bases. The CDR3 totals 15 residues. Trimming cost V 2 bases and J 4 bases, with 13 bases left between them. In germline, CDR1 is SGHNT, CDR2 YYREEE (reference sequence). The CDR3 is CASSLGGSPYNEQFF. The CDR3 nucleotides are TGTGCCAGCAGCTTAGGGGGAAGCCCTTACAATGAGCAGTTCTTC.

The chain carries TRBV18 and TRBJ2-3; TRBD2 aligns across 10 bases. This CDR3 contains 15 residues. Trimming removed 3 bases from V and 3 bases from J; junction bases left unmatched: 3. Germline CDR1 and CDR2: KGHSH and LQKENI. The CDR3 DNA reads as TGTGCCAGCTCACCTAAACTAGCGGGAACAGATACGCAGTATTTT. It yields the protein CASSPKLAGTDTQYF.

V gene TRBV29-1 combines with J gene TRBJ1-1, with D unclear. The CDR3 contains 12 residues. Deletions cut 7 bases from V and 1 base from J, with 10 bases between. Germline V CDR1 and CDR2: SQVTM, ANQGSEA. The CDR3 bases are TGCAGCGCTGGGTCAGGGAACACTGAAGCTTTCTTT. Encoded protein: CSAGSGNTEAFF.

This chain uses TRBV5-4 with TRBJ2-7; 8 bases map to TRBD1. The V segment lost 6 bases and the J segment 0 bases; nucleotides outside the gene matches: 5. The CDR3 is 14 residues long. From germline, CDR1 is SGHNT and CDR2 YYREEE (reference sequence). CDR3 in amino acids: CASTRQGSSYEQYF. The CDR3 region has the DNA TGTGCCAGCACCAGACAGGGGAGCTCCTACGAGCAGTACTTC.

Written as DNA, the CDR3 is TGCGCCAGCAGCTCGGCTAGCGGCACAGATACGCAGTATTTT. Amino acids: CASSSASGTDTQYF. The gene calls are TRBV5-1 and TRBJ2-3, with D perhaps TRBD2 (6 bases). The germline V gene has CDR1 SGHRS and CDR2 YFSETQ. The CDR3 is 14 residues long. With 3 bases removed from V and 1 base from J, the gap between germline ends came to 9 bases.

This rearrangement joins TRBV5-8 to TRBJ2-3, with 9 bases identical to TRBD2. The germline gives CDR1 SGHTS, CDR2 YDEGEE. The length of the CDR3 is 14 residues. The trim removed 4 bases at V and 4 bases at J, leaving 4 bases unmatched. Here the CDR3 DNA reads TGTGCCAGCAGCCAAGCGGGAGGACCAGATACGCAGTATTTT. Its protein is CASSQAGGPDTQYF.

In its sample, this clone was seen a few times. The chain recombines TRBV7-3 with TRBJ2-2; D is ambiguous. CDR3 size: 15 residues. Trimming left V 1 base short and J 5 bases short, with 11 bases between. Germline lookup yields CDR1 SGHTA and CDR2 FQGTGA. Here the CDR3 DNA reads TGTGCCAGCAGCTTAAGGGCCCCTTCGACCGGGGAGCTGTTTTTT. Protein sequence: CASSLRAPSTGELFF.

The table lists this clone with a few counts. The chain couples TRBV28 to TRBJ1-2, with D possibly being TRBD1 (5 bases). Trimming stripped 5 bases from V and 4 bases from J, with 23 bases between. CDR3 length equals 17 residues. CDR1 is MDHEN and CDR2 is SYDVKM in the germline V gene. DNA of the CDR3: TGTGCCAGCAGTCCTGGGGGGATTGGACGGACCAGCTATGGCTACACCTTC. It specifies CASSPGGIGRTSYGYTF.

The chain joins TRBV6-5 to TRBJ2-7; the match to TRBD1 covers 9 bases. Germline loops: CDR1 MNHEY, CDR2 SVGAGI. The CDR3 spans 14 residues. Germline trimming cut 6 bases from V and 3 bases from J; bases unmatched to any gene: 6. CDR3 bases: TGTGCCAGCAGATCCTGGACAGGGGACTACGAGCAGTACTTC. Protein product: CASRSWTGDYEQYF.

In this sample, this clone turned up once. The rearrangement links TRBV5-4 to TRBJ2-2, with 8 bases fitting TRBD2. Germline loops: CDR1 SGHNT, CDR2 YYREEE (reference sequence). This CDR3 has 15 amino acids. The V segment lost 1 base and the J segment 4 bases; nucleotides outside the gene matches: 3. The CDR3, as DNA: TGTGCCAGCAGCTTGTATGCGGGGGGCACCGGGGAGCTGTTTTTT. Translation gives CASSLYAGGTGELFF.

The V call is TRBV6-5, the J call TRBJ2-7, with D possibly being TRBD1 (6 bases). The CDR3 is 12 amino acids. Germline CDR1 is MNHEY and CDR2 is SVGAGI. V was pared by 7 bases and J by 3 bases, with 10 bases between. This chain's CDR3 is CASNAGDYEQYF. CDR3 bases: TGTGCCAGCAACGCAGGGGACTACGAGCAGTACTTC.

This chain connects TRBV6-1 to TRBJ2-5; a weak D match, TRBD1 (7 bases). Germline V gene sequence: CDR1 MNHNS, CDR2 SASEGT. V lost 8 bases and J 7 bases, leaving 23 bases between the germline ends. The CDR3 has 15 residues. The CDR3 loop is CASSRGQRAGGTQYF. The CDR3 region has the DNA TGTGCCAGCTCAAGGGGGCAGCGGGCTGGAGGGACCCAGTACTTC.

This clone was counted between two and nine times. The CDR3 spells CASSYADYGYTF. CDR3 sequence (DNA): TGTGCCAGCAGTTACGCAGACTATGGCTACACCTTC. The chain couples TRBV6-5 to TRBJ1-2; D uncertain. The CDR3 consists of 12 residues. Deletions cut 2 bases from V and 3 bases from J, with 4 bases between. Germline values: CDR1 MNHEY, CDR2 SVGAGI.

In this sample, this clone turned up a few times. Mismatch with germline at one junction end may stem from a read error. V usage is TRBV6-5 and J usage is TRBJ2-7; 7 bases align to TRBD2. The CDR3 length is 13 residues. Germline V gene data show CDR1 as MNHEY and CDR2 as SVGAGI. The CDR3 reads CASSKTSSHEQYF. CDR3 bases: TGTGCCAGCAGTAAGACTAGCTCCCACGAGCAGTACTTC.

V gene TRBV5-1 combines with J gene TRBJ2-1, with D possibly being TRBD1 (6 bases). Per germline, CDR1 SGHRS and CDR2 YFSETQ. Trimming pared 4 bases from V and 3 bases from J, leaving 14 bases between. This CDR3 is built from 15 residues. CDR3 region: CASSGTGFDYNEQFF. DNA of the CDR3: TGCGCCAGCAGCGGAACAGGGTTCGACTACAATGAGCAGTTCTTC.

This clone was found a few times. The genes are TRBV4-1 and TRBJ2-7; 7 bases fit TRBD1. Germline CDR1 reads MGHRA; CDR2 reads YSYEKL. Trimming took 1 base from V and 3 from J; bases not matched to a gene: 12. This CDR3 has 17 residues. The CDR3 DNA is TGCGCCAGCAGCCAAGGTACAGCCGGGACAGCACGCTACGAGCAGTACTTC. Translation gives CASSQGTAGTARYEQYF.

The chain recombines TRBV30 with TRBJ1-3; D is uncertain. V lost 0 bases and J lost 4, with 7 bases in between. Germline V gene data show CDR1 as GTSNPN and CDR2 as SVGIG (reference sequence). CDR3 length: 13 residues. The CDR3 is CAWSVLRGNTIYF. In DNA form, the CDR3 reads TGTGCCTGGAGTGTACTTCGGGGAAACACCATATATTTT.

The J gene is TRBJ2-7, the V gene TRBV15, with 8 bases that match TRBD2. CDR1 is LNHNV, CDR2 YYDKDF, per germline (reference sequence). The V gene end was trimmed by 5 bases and the J gene end by 6 bases; junction bases not matched to a gene: 6. The CDR3 runs to 13 residues. Here the CDR3 DNA reads TGTGCCACCAGCCCGGGGGGGGGCAGCGAGCAGTACTTC. As protein: CATSPGGGSEQYF.

The chain joins TRBV7-9 to TRBJ1-2; TRBD1 might be the D (6 bases). Germline V gene sequence: CDR1 SEHNR, CDR2 FQNEAQ (reference sequence). This CDR3 comprises 13 residues. Deletions cut 5 bases from V and 8 bases from J, with 15 bases between. CDR3 in DNA: TGTGCCAGCAGCCCGACAAACAGGGACGGCTACACCTTC. It specifies CASSPTNRDGYTF.

J is TRBJ2-1 and V is TRBV5-1; TRBD1 aligns across 7 bases. The V gene end was trimmed by 2 bases and the J gene end by 9 bases; junction bases not matched to a gene: 5. This CDR3 has 13 amino acids. Germline lookup yields CDR1 SGHRS and CDR2 YFSETQ. The CDR3 reads CASSLQGIGEQFF. The CDR3 DNA reads TGCGCCAGCAGCTTACAGGGGATCGGTGAGCAGTTCTTC.

This rearrangement joins TRBV14 to TRBJ1-1; D ambiguous. CDR3 length: 16 residues. Trimming left V 1 base short and J 0 bases short, with 12 bases between. Germline CDR1 reads SGHDN; CDR2 reads FVKESK. The CDR3 bases are TGTGCCAGCAGCCAAGGTGGCAGAGGCATGAACACTGAAGCTTTCTTT. This translates into CASSQGGRGMNTEAFF.

The V gene is TRBV29-1, the J gene TRBJ2-1; 14 bases agree with TRBD2. There are 13 residues in the CDR3. V gave up 4 bases and J gave up 9 bases; unmatched junction bases: 2. Germline V gene data show CDR1 as SQVTM and CDR2 as ANQGSEA. The CDR3 loop is CSVGLAGGIEQFF. CDR3 nucleotides: TGCAGCGTTGGACTAGCGGGAGGGATTGAGCAGTTCTTC.

Comment on this clone: Relative to the germline gene, one junction end is altered; a read error may explain this. For the CDR3, the DNA is TGTGCCAGCAGCTCCCACAGGGGGAACAGTGAAGCTTTCTTT. Translating it yields CASSSHRGNSEAFF. The rearrangement uses TRBV11-2 and TRBJ1-1, with 8 bases aligning to TRBD1. Germline assignment: CDR1 SGHAT and CDR2 FQNNGV. This CDR3 is built from 14 residues. The full variable domain, with the rest looked up from reference TRBV11-2 and TRBJ1-1, is EAGVAQSPRYKIIEKRQSVAFWCNPISGHATLYWYQQILGQGPKLLIQFQNNGVVDDSQLPKDRFSAERLKGVDSTLKIQPAKLEDSAVYLCASSSHRGNSEAFFGQGTRLTVV.

V gene TRBV7-9 combines with J gene TRBJ1-5; unclear D gene. Germline CDR1 reads SEHNR; CDR2 reads FQNEAQ (reference sequence). The CDR3 has 13 amino acids. Trimming took off 3 bases at V and 5 bases at J, with 8 bases between the two ends. The CDR3 region has the DNA TGTGCCAGCAGCTTTTCAAGCGATCAGCCCCAGCATTTT. Its translation: CASSFSSDQPQHF. The whole variable domain, filled in from reference TRBV7-9 and TRBJ1-5, reads DTGVSQNPRHKITKRGQNVTFRCDPISEHNRLYWYRQTLGQGPEFLTYFQNEAQLEKSRLLSDRFSAERPKGSFSTLEIQRTEQGDSAMYLCASSFSSDQPQHFGDGTRLSIL.

This clone showed up just once. V is TRBV30 and J is TRBJ2-5; 15 bases are shared with TRBD2. CDR3 length: 16 residues. The germline gives CDR1 GTSNPN, CDR2 SVGIG (reference sequence). After removal of 1 base from V and 3 bases from J, the junction contained 3 bases not matched to a gene. The CDR3 reads CAWSDGLAGGKETQYF. The CDR3, as DNA: TGTGCCTGGAGTGATGGACTAGCGGGAGGGAAAGAGACCCAGTACTTC.